This T cell receptor beta chain appears in the sequencing data of a study of CD8+CD57+ T cells in acquired aplastic anemia. As for this clonotype: The antigen is undetermined. It may be a read error: a sequence one base away is much more abundant.

Researchers used genomic DNA as the template to profile TCR beta VDJ and CDR3. TCRdb recomputed calls from the reads with MiXCR, one row per CDR3 protein. Here the sample spans a few hundred thousand distinct CDR3 sequences, 45% to 65% being singletons. Regarding the study as a whole: Patients and controls shared 25 to 35 CD8+ CDR3 sequences, which appeared highly expressed in patients and within their immunodominant clones.

Looked up from germline, CDR1 is SGHTS and CDR2 is YDEGEE. This CDR3 contains 15 residues. This TCR came from a human donor with severe aplastic anemia or a healthy control (not recorded which). The chain combines TRBV5-8 with TRBJ2-1, with 7 bases that match TRBD1. Material: sorted CD4+, CD8+, or CD8+CD57+ T cells (not recorded which) from PBMCs. CDR3: CASSSSGGRENGQFF. DNA for the CDR3: TGTGCCAGCAGCTCTTCAGGGGGAAGGGAAAATGGGCAGTTCTTC.